The 12 T cell receptor beta chains below come from one sample, sequenced in a study of blood T cell repertoires in COVID-19. The data were produced by immunoSEQ multiplex PCR, yet TCRdb's version contains in-frame clones alone and is incomplete. The sample lists 120,000 or so clones, 55% to 75% occurring once. The sample was peripheral blood. Every receptor here comes from a woman in her 70s with acute or convalescent COVID-19.

The chain joins TRBV19 to TRBJ2-3, with 7 bases fitting TRBD1. V shed 3 bases and J 2 bases; nucleotides not matched to a gene: 5. The CDR3 runs to 15 residues. Germline CDR1 reads LNHDA; CDR2 reads SQIVND (reference sequence). The CDR3 loop is CASSIKGGITDTQYF. For the CDR3, the DNA is TGTGCCAGTAGTATTAAAGGGGGCATCACAGATACGCAGTATTTT.

The chain has TRBV7-6 and TRBJ1-3, with D uncertain. The germline V gene encodes CDR1 SGHVS and CDR2 FNYEAQ. V lost 5 bases to trimming and J lost 0 bases, with 17 bases between them. This CDR3 comprises 17 residues. CDR3 nucleotides: TGTGCCAGCAGCAGAAGCCCCTTGGTGAGCTCTGGAAACACCATATATTTT. It is translated as CASSRSPLVSSGNTIYF.

J is TRBJ2-5 and V is TRBV7-2; 11 bases match TRBD2. With V trimmed by 5 bases and J by 4 bases, 12 bases remained unmatched. CDR1 is SGHTA and CDR2 is FQGNSA in the germline V gene. The CDR3 extends over 17 amino acids. CDR3: CASSRLLVTSGVETQYF. CDR3 in DNA: TGTGCCAGCAGCCGGCTTTTAGTGACTAGCGGGGTAGAGACCCAGTACTTC.

J is TRBJ2-1 and V is TRBV2; 7 bases line up with TRBD1. Germline V gene sequence: CDR1 SNHLY, CDR2 FYNNEI. This CDR3 region has 15 residues. With 10 bases clipped from V and 3 bases from J, the junction kept 12 bases outside the gene matches. CDR3 bases: TGTGCCAACTCGATCGCGGCAGGGGGCTACAATGAGCAGTTCTTC. Its translation: CANSIAAGGYNEQFF.

V usage is TRBV5-4 and J usage is TRBJ2-3; 7 bases fit TRBD1. This CDR3 contains 12 residues. CDR1 and CDR2 from the germline V gene are SGHNT and YYREEE (reference sequence). Trimming removed 4 bases from V and 9 bases from J; junction bases left unmatched: 5. The CDR3 coding sequence is TGTGCCAGCAGCGAGGGGGCAGGAACGCAGTATTTT. Protein sequence: CASSEGAGTQYF.

The V gene is TRBV7-8, the J gene TRBJ1-5, with 9 bases lining up with TRBD1. CDR3 size: 17 residues. Trimming cost V 3 bases and J 3 bases; bases outside gene matches: 9. Germline CDR1 SGHVS, CDR2 FQNEAQ. The CDR3 nucleotides are TGTGCCAGCAGCTTGGGACAGGGAATGGGCAACAATCAGCCCCAGCATTTT. Its translation: CASSLGQGMGNNQPQHF.

V usage is TRBV28 and J usage is TRBJ1-4, with 7 bases lining up with TRBD1. Per the germline V gene, CDR1 is MDHEN and CDR2 is SYDVKM. The V gene end was trimmed by 5 bases and the J gene end by 1 base; junction bases not matched to a gene: 4. CDR3 length: 15 residues. As DNA, the CDR3 is TGTGCCAGCAGTGATACAGGGGTAACTAATGAAAAACTGTTTTTT. Its translation: CASSDTGVTNEKLFF.

The V gene is TRBV7-9, the J gene TRBJ2-5, with D tentatively TRBD1 (5 bases). The CDR3 runs 16 residues. The V gene's germline CDR1 is SEHNR and CDR2 FQNEAQ (reference sequence). V dropped 2 bases and J dropped 2 bases, with 15 bases sitting between them. CDR3 residues: CASSLWISRAQETQYF. For the CDR3, the DNA is TGTGCCAGCAGCTTATGGATTTCCAGGGCTCAAGAGACCCAGTACTTC.

The chain employs TRBV19 and TRBJ1-5, with 11 bases aligning to TRBD1. J lost 2 bases, V lost 4 bases, and 7 bases had no gene match. CDR3 length: 17 amino acids. Per the germline V gene, CDR1 is LNHDA and CDR2 is SQIVND (reference sequence). The CDR3 nucleotides read TGTGCCAGTAGTAGGATGGACAGGGGGCTCGGCAATCAGCCCCAGCATTTT. It yields the protein CASSRMDRGLGNQPQHF.

The V call is TRBV5-8, the J call TRBJ1-4; D not resolved. Germline CDR1 is SGHTS and CDR2 is YDEGEE. V gave up 2 bases and J gave up 8 bases, with 7 bases separating them. This CDR3 has 12 amino acids. The CDR3: CASSLEKEKLFF. CDR3 nucleotides: TGTGCCAGCAGCTTAGAGAAGGAAAAACTGTTTTTT. The entire variable domain, with the rest obtained from reference TRBV5-8 and TRBJ1-4, is as follows: EAGVTQSPTHLIKTRGQQATLRCSPISGHTSVYWYQQALGLGLQFLLWYDEGEERNRGNFPPRFSGRQFPNYSSELNVNALELEDSALYLCASSLEKEKLFFGSGTQLSVL.

This chain uses TRBV12-3 or TRBV12-4 with TRBJ1-2, with 8 nucleotides matching TRBD1. The CDR3 contains 13 residues. Losses at the gene ends were 5 bases for V and 5 bases for J; bases not matched to a gene: 4. The CDR3 region has the DNA TGTGCCAGCAGTCTACAGGGGGGGTATGGCTACACCTTC. Its protein is CASSLQGGYGYTF.

The CDR3 DNA sequence: TGTGCCAGCAAAGGGGGCCGGGGATCACCCCTCCACTTT. This sequence encodes CASKGGRGSPLHF. The chain uses TRBV6-5 and TRBJ1-6, with 7 nucleotides matching TRBD1. The CDR3 covers 13 residues. CDR1 is MNHEY and CDR2 is SVGAGI in the germline V gene. Trimming cost V 7 bases and J 10 bases; bases outside gene matches: 7.